This T cell receptor beta chain is from a study of blood T cells in healthy people across ages. The study's findings and limits: It was not known whether donors were CMV positive (a possible confounder of expanded clonotype changes). In these data, TCR beta diversity tracked strongly with naive T cell percentage. With age, beta diversity per million T cells declined roughly linearly, significantly by 35 to 40.

The authors ran a second PCR of about 6 to 11 cycles using a sample-barcoded 5' primer and a J-beta primer mix. TCRdb independently ran MiXCR on the 5' RACE reads; one entry per CDR3 protein. The sample lists around 800,000 distinct CDR3 sequences; around 50% were seen once. Per sample, no less than 6 micrograms of total RNA were extracted. This CDR3 contains 15 residues. Germline V lookup: CDR1 SGHTA, CDR2 FQGNSA. The V segment lost 1 base and the J segment 11 bases; nucleotides outside the gene matches: 12. This clonotype has only a few counts. Its antigen is not known. This sequence was found in a man aged 80 or over in good health. The specimen was blood. The chain carries TRBV7-2 and TRBJ2-5; TRBD1 matches at 8 bases. Here the CDR3 reads CASSLGRGQWGEQYF. The CDR3, as DNA: TGTGCCAGCAGCTTAGGCAGGGGGCAATGGGGAGAGCAGTACTTC.